This TCR beta chain appears in the sequencing data of a study of blood T cell repertoires in COVID-19 (dated by TCRdb to about 2020). Regarding the research as a whole: The collaborator samples originated in the United States, Italy and Spain and spanned the acute and convalescent phases of COVID-19. The material from the prospective study consisted of cDNA or gDNA derived from T cells, B-cell-depleted T cells, or PBMCs. The dataset comprised deeply sampled blood TCRbeta repertoires from subjects exposed to, actively infected with, or recovered from COVID-19. A de-identified subject ID, COVID-19 status, age in years and sex were almost always included in the sample metadata. Where available, HLA class I and class II types were obtained from metadata supplied by the sample provider rather than from assay-based typing. The repertoires were released in a freely available public database intended as a resource for research on the immune response to SARS-CoV-2. Samples were obtained from the ongoing ImmuneRACE study (first 160 participants) and from some 1,200 subjects provided by 6 global collaborators.

Beyond this particular receptor, the publication reports: The amount of clinical and demographic metadata varied by source and participant and was provided uncurated.

Relative to germline, V is missing 1 base and J is missing 6 bases, with 6 bases of the junction outside any gene match. The CDR3 has 14 amino acids, counting the end cysteine and phenylalanine. Only the CDR3 region is kept as DNA, spanning 42 bases read in frame from base 1. CDR1 is given as SGHRS and CDR2 as YFSETQ, both from the germline V gene. The collaborating institutions used their own protocols to collect whole blood in K2EDTA tubes. For TCRbeta analysis, collaborator samples were shipped as frozen whole blood, as isolated PBMCs, or as DNA extracted from either sample type. In regard to this clone: The specificity of this receptor is unknown. Per-base quality was not reported, and no clone a single base away is much larger than it.

The immunoSEQ Assay, a bias-controlled multiplex PCR, was used to amplify TCRbeta CDR3 regions from genomic DNA. The authors processed their data as follows. Within the assay, amplification of reference gene primers was used to estimate how many nucleated cells each sample contained. To quantify the absolute abundance of each unique TCRbeta CDR3 rearrangement, sequence reads were collapsed and filtered. For each sample, productive Simpson clonality was calculated as the square root of Simpson's diversity index across productive rearrangements. Held by TCRdb, this immuneACCESS table contains in-frame sequences only and omits some clones. Under half of the omission traces to an unresolved V gene where checked; the cause of the rest is unknown. The V and J calls and clone size were taken over from that table, and D and trimming were inferred from the DNA. The table for this sample lists tens of thousands of clones; roughly nine tenths of them were counted only once. Around a sixth of the sample belongs to the ten largest clones.

The TCR was taken from a man aged 80 or over with acute or convalescent COVID-19. The sequenced sample consisted of peripheral blood. Recombination linked TRBV5-1 to TRBJ1-2; 7 bases in between match TRBD1. The DNA is as follows: TGCGCCAGCAGCTTGCTGGACAGGTTTGATGGCTACACCTTC. Translated, this is CASSLLDRFDGYTF.